This TCR beta chain appears in the sequencing data of a study of response to subunit inactivated influenza vaccine. The length of the CDR3 is 13 residues. Germline assignment: CDR1 SGDLS and CDR2 YYNGEE. Trimming stripped 1 base from V and 2 bases from J, with 6 bases between. Findings and caveats of the study: The authors put forward the suggestion that each seasonal influenza vaccination may bring in only a limited number of new T cells.

Using its own MiXCR run on the RT-PCR reads, TCRdb lists one record per CDR3 protein. The repertoire holds 450,000 to 600,000 distinct CDR3 sequences, with 7.2% as singletons. Points on this clonotype: Its antigen is currently unknown.

The rearrangement uses TRBV9 and TRBJ2-5; D gene ambiguous. This clonotype was sampled from a man between 50 and 75 years old who received an inactivated influenza vaccine. The source material was PBMCs from blood, sampled roughly 24 months after vaccination. The CDR3 nucleotides are TGTGCCAGCAGCGTAAGTCAACAAGAGACCCAGTACTTC. It codes for CASSVSQQETQYF. The variable domain in full, completed from reference TRBV9 and TRBJ2-5, reads DSGVTQTPKHLITATGQRVTLRCSPRSGDLSVYWYQQSLDQGLQFLIQYYNGEERAKGNILERFSAQQFPDLHSELNLSSLELGDSALYFCASSVSQQETQYFGPGTRLLVL.